The TCR beta chain under discussion was sequenced for a study of shared clonotypes between healthy human individuals. Study-level results: Rarefaction indicated that sorted-subset sequencing remained incomplete although depth was large. Shared clonotypes: roughly 5% naive CD4, 3% to 3.5% naive CD8, about 2.4% memory CD4, about 0.41% memory CD8.

This clone was counted only a few times. Its target is not known. The assay was immunoSEQ multiplex PCR, and TCRdb's table has in-frame clones only and misses some. The repertoire holds about 680,000 clones, with around 72% as singletons. The CDR3 totals 17 residues. Germline assignment: CDR1 LNHDA and CDR2 SQIVND (reference sequence). V shed 1 base and J shed 1 base, with 13 bases lying between them. Material: memory CD4+ T cells sorted from blood. The subset is: CD45RA-negative fraction. The receptor's source is a woman aged 25 to 45 in good health. The genes are TRBV19 and TRBJ2-2; D is unclear. The CDR3 DNA is TGTGCCAGTAGTATAGTGGGCCTTGGGCAGAACACCGGGGAGCTGTTTTTT. Residues: CASSIVGLGQNTGELFF.